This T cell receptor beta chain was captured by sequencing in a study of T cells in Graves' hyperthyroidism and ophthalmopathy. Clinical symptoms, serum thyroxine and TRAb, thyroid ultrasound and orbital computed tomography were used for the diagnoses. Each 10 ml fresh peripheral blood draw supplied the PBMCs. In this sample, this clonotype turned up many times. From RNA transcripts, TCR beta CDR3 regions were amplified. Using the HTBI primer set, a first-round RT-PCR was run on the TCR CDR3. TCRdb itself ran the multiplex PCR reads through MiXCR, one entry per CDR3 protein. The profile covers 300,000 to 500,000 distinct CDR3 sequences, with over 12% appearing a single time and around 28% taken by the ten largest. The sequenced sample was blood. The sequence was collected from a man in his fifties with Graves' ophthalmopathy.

The CDR3: CASSLALSGRLDEQFF. The CDR3, as DNA: TGCGCCAGCAGCTTGGCCCTGAGCGGGAGGTTGGATGAGCAGTTCTTC. This chain links TRBV5-1 with TRBJ2-1; 9 nucleotides match TRBD2. CDR3 size: 16 residues. Per the germline V gene, CDR1 is SGHRS and CDR2 is YFSETQ. Trimming removed 0 bases from V and 8 bases from J; junction bases left unmatched: 9.